The sequence of this T cell receptor (beta chain) was determined in a study of OX40 agonist ivuxolimab in advanced cancers. This CDR3 has 16 amino acids. V gave up 5 bases and J gave up 2 bases, with 16 bases separating them. Germline CDR1 is SGHVS and CDR2 is FQNEAQ. Peripheral blood came from all dose cohorts at three timepoints. This table comes from immunoSEQ multiplex PCR, and its TCRdb copy is limited to in-frame clones, with some not included. The sample records around 78,000 clones, 75% to 90% being singletons. The sample in question was CD4+ or CD8+ T cells sorted from blood, obtained in a trial of the OX40 agonist ivuxolimab. The sequence was collected from an adult with an advanced solid tumor such as melanoma, head and neck, liver or kidney cancer. The rearrangement joins TRBV7-8 to TRBJ2-1; tentative D call: TRBD2 (5 bases). CDR3 sequence reads: CASSRRGFKAYNEQFF. The CDR3 bases are TGTGCCAGCAGCCGCAGAGGGTTTAAGGCCTACAATGAGCAGTTCTTC.